The 5 T cell receptor beta chains below come from one sample, sequenced in a study of T cells in tumors after PD-1 blockade (dated 2019 in TCRdb). Receptor libraries were prepared by the immunoSEQ multiplex PCR assay. TCRdb retrieved this table from immuneACCESS and kept in-frame rearrangements only. Not all clones are present; in checked studies, unresolved V genes account for under half, and no reason is known for the remainder. A total of fewer than 25,000 clones appear in this sample, roughly four fifths of them only once. The leading ten clones occupy more than 10% of the sample. In light of the paper, this sample's time point label describes: after anti-PD-1 therapy. This specimen consisted of PBMCs, obtained after anti-PD-1 treatment. Receptor source: a human donor with basal cell carcinoma.

The chain carries TRBV5-1 and TRBJ1-1; possibly TRBD1 for D (6 bases). The CDR3 has 15 amino acids. The V gene's germline CDR1 is SGHRS and CDR2 YFSETQ. The ends were cut back, 4 bases at V and 0 bases at J, with 13 bases in the middle. The CDR3: CASSTEGVLNTEAFF. Here the CDR3 DNA reads TGCGCCAGCAGCACGGAGGGGGTCCTGAACACTGAAGCTTTCTTT.

V usage is TRBV18 and J usage is TRBJ2-5; TRBD1 agrees at 8 bases. The germline CDR1 and CDR2 sequences are KGHSH and LQKENI. Trimming took 6 bases from V and 2 from J; bases not matched to a gene: 8. The CDR3 has 15 amino acids. The DNA of the CDR3 is TGTGCCAGCTCCCTCGGGACAGGATTTCAAGAGACCCAGTACTTC. This encodes CASSLGTGFQETQYF.

The chain carries TRBV5-1 and TRBJ2-3; D might be TRBD2 (5 bases). Per the germline V gene, CDR1 is SGHRS and CDR2 is YFSETQ. This CDR3 has 15 residues. V gave up 0 bases and J gave up 1 base, with 9 bases separating them. CDR3 sequence reads: CASSLGNSGTDTQYF. As DNA, the CDR3 is TGCGCCAGCAGCTTGGGTAATAGCGGCACAGATACGCAGTATTTT.

V and J are TRBV27 and TRBJ1-1, with D possibly matching TRBD1 (5 bases). This CDR3 is built from 15 residues. Germline V CDR1 and CDR2: MNHEY, SMNVEV (reference sequence). V gave up 2 bases and J gave up 1 base, with 11 bases separating them. CDR3 sequence: CASSLRGPKNTEAFF. In DNA form, the CDR3 reads TGTGCCAGCAGTTTAAGGGGTCCTAAGAACACTGAAGCTTTCTTT.

The chain employs TRBV5-4 and TRBJ2-5; D gene unclear. Looked up from germline, CDR1 is SGHNT and CDR2 is YYREEE (reference sequence). Trimming stripped 4 bases from V and 1 base from J, with 20 bases between. This CDR3 contains 17 residues. The CDR3 protein is CASSPVVNPVFQETQYF. CDR3 DNA sequence: TGTGCCAGCAGCCCCGTTGTGAACCCAGTATTCCAAGAGACCCAGTACTTC.